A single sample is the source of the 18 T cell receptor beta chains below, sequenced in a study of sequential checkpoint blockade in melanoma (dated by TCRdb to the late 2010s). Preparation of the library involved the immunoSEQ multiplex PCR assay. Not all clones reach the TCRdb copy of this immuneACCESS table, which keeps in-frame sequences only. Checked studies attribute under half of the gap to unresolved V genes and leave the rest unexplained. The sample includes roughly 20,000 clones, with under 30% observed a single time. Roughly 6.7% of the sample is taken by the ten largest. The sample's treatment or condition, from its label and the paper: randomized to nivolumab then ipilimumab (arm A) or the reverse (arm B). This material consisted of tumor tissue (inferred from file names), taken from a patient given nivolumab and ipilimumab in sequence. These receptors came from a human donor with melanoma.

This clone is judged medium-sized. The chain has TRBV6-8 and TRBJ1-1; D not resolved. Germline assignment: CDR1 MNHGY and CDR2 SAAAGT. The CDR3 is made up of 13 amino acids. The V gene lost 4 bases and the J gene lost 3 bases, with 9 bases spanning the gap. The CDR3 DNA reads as TGTGCCAGCAGTTTAGTTGGGTACACTGAAGCTTTCTTT. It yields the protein CASSLVGYTEAFF.

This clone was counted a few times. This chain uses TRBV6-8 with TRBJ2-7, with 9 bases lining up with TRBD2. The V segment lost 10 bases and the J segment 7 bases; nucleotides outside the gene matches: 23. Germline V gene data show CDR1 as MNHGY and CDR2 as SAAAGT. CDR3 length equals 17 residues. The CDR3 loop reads CAISPTLAGPLIREQYF. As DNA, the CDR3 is TGTGCCATCAGCCCTACCCTAGCGGGACCCCTCATTAGGGAGCAGTACTTC.

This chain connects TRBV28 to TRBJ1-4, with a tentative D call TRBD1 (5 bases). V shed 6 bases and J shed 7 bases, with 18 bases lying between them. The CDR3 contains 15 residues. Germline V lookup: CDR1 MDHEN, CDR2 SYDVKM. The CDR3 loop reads CASRLGAGGSEKLFF. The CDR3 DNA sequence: TGTGCCAGCAGACTAGGGGCCGGAGGTAGTGAAAAACTGTTTTTT.

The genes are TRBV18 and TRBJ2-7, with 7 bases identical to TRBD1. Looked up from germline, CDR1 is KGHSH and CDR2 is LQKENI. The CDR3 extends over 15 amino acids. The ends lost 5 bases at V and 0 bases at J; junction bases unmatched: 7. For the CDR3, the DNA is TGTGCCAGCTCATTTGAAGGGGACAGCTCCTACGAGCAGTACTTC. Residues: CASSFEGDSSYEQYF.

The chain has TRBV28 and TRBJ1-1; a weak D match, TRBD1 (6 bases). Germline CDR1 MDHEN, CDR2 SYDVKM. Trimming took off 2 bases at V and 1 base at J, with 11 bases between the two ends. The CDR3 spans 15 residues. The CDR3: CASSLGGAPNTEAFF. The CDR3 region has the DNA TGTGCCAGCAGTTTAGGGGGGGCACCGAACACTGAAGCTTTCTTT.

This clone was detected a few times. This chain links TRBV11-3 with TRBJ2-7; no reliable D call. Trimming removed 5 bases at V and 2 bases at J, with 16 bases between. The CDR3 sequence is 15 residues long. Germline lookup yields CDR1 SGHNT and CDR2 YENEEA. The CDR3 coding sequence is TGTGCCAGCAGCCACCAAGTAGCACCTACCTACGAGCAGTACTTC. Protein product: CASSHQVAPTYEQYF.

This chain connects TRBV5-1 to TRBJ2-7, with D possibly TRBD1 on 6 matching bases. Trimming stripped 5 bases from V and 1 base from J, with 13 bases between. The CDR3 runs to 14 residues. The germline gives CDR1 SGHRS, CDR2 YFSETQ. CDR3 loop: CASRQRTESYEQYF. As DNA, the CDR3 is TGCGCCAGCAGACAGAGGACAGAATCCTACGAGCAGTACTTC. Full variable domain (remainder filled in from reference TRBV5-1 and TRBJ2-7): KAGVTQTPRYLIKTRGQQVTLSCSPISGHRSVSWYQQTPGQGLQFLFEYFSETQRNKGNFPGRFSGRQFSNSRSEMNVSTLELGDSALYLCASRQRTESYEQYFGPGTRLTVT.

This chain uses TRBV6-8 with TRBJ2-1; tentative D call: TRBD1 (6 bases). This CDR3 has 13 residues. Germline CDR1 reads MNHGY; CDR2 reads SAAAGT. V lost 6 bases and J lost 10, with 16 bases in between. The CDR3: CASSVPGQGEQFF. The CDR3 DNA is TGTGCCAGCAGCGTCCCGGGACAAGGGGAGCAGTTCTTC.

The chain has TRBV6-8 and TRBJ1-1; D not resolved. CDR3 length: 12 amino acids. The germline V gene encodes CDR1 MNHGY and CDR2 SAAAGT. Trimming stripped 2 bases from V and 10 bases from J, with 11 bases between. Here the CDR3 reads CASSYLHLGAFF. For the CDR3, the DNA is TGTGCCAGCAGTTACCTCCATTTGGGAGCTTTCTTT.

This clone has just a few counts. The CDR3 sequence: CASSWGGGDEQYF. Written as DNA, the CDR3 is TGTGCCAGCAGTTGGGGCGGGGGAGACGAGCAGTACTTC. This chain uses TRBV27 with TRBJ2-7, with 7 bases lining up with TRBD2. Trimming at V came to 4 bases and at J to 5 bases, leaving 5 bases not matched to a gene. The CDR3 length is 13 residues. Germline V lookup: CDR1 MNHEY, CDR2 SMNVEV (reference sequence).

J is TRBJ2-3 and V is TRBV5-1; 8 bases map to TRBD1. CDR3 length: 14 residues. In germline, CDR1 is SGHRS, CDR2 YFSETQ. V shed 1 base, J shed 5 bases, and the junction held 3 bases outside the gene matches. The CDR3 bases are TGCGCCAGCAGCTTGAGGACAGGGAAAGATACGCAGTATTTT. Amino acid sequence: CASSLRTGKDTQYF.

The CDR3 nucleotides are TGCAGCGTTGTGCCGGGGGACAGGGTATACGAGCAGTACTTC. Translated, it gives CSVVPGDRVYEQYF. The J gene is TRBJ2-7, the V gene TRBV29-1; 9 positions match TRBD1. The J segment lost 4 bases and the V segment lost 4 bases, leaving 8 bases of the junction unmatched. Per the germline V gene, CDR1 is SQVTM and CDR2 is ANQGSEA. CDR3 size: 14 residues.

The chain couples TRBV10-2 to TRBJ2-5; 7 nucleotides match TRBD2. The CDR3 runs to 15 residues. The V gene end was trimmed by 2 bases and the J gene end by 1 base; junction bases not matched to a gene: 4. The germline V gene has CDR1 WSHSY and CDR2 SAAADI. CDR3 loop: CASSEAGGSQETQYF. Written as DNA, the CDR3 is TGCGCCAGCAGTGAGGCGGGCGGGAGCCAAGAGACCCAGTACTTC.

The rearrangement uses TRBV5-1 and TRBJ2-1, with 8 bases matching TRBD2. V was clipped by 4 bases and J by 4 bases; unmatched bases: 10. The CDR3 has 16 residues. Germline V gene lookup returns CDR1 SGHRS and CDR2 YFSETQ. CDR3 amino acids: CASSKQSGSGYNEQFF. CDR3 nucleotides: TGCGCCAGCAGCAAACAAAGCGGGAGTGGGTACAATGAGCAGTTCTTC.

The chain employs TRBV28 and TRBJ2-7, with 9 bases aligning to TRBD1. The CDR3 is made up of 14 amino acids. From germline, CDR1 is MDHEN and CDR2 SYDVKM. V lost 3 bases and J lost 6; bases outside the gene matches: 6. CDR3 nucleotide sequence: TGTGCCAGCAGTTTCTGGGACAGGGTACTCGAGCAGTACTTC. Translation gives CASSFWDRVLEQYF. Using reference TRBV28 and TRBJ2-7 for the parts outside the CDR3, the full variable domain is DVKVTQSSRYLVKRTGEKVFLECVQDMDHENMFWYRQDPGLGLRLIYFSYDVKMKEKGDIPEGYSVSREKKERFSLILESASTNQTSMYLCASSFWDRVLEQYFGPGTRLTVT.

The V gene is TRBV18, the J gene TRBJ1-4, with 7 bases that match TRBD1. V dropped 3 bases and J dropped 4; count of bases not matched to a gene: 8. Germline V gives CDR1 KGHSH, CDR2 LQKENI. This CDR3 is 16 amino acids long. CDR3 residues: CASSPSETGNNEKLFF. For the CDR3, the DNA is TGTGCCAGCTCACCCAGCGAGACAGGGAATAATGAAAAACTGTTTTTT.

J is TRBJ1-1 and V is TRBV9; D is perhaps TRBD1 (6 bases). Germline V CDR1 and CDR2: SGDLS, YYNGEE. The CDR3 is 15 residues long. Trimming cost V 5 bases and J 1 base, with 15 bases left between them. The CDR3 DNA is TGTGCCAGCAGGGCCAGGGGCCTGCCGAACACTGAAGCTTTCTTT. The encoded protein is CASRARGLPNTEAFF.

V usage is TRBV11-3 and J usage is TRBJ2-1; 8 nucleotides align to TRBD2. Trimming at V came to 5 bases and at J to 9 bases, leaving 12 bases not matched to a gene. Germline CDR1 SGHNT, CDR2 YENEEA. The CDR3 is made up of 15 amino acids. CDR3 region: CASSEGLAGRGEQFF. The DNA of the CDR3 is TGTGCCAGCAGCGAAGGACTAGCCGGACGGGGTGAGCAGTTCTTC.